This entry lists 14 T cell receptor beta chains sequenced from one sample in a study of shared clonotypes between healthy human individuals. Using immunoSEQ multiplex PCR, the repertoire was profiled, and TCRdb retains in-frame clones only, with some absent. This table holds roughly 380,000 clones, around 96% found once. The sequenced sample was memory CD8+ T cells sorted from blood. Subset described: CD45RO+ cells pooled with CCR7-negative TemRA cells. Source of these receptors: a young man in good health.

The chain is built from TRBV7-2 and TRBJ2-1, with D possibly TRBD2 on 6 matching bases. The CDR3 has 15 residues. Trimming took off 3 bases at V and 1 base at J, with 10 bases between the two ends. Germline V CDR1 and CDR2: SGHTA, FQGNSA. CDR3 bases: TGTGCCAGCAGCTTTTATAGCGGTTCCTACAATGAGCAGTTCTTC. It is translated as CASSFYSGSYNEQFF. Full variable domain (remainder filled in from reference TRBV7-2 and TRBJ2-1): GAGVSQSPSNKVTEKGKDVELRCDPISGHTALYWYRQSLGQGLEFLIYFQGNSAPDKSGLPSDRFSAERTGGSVSTLTIQRTQQEDSAVYLCASSFYSGSYNEQFFGPGTRLTVL.

V is TRBV10-3 and J is TRBJ1-3, with D perhaps TRBD1 (6 bases). The CDR3 has 17 residues. V was trimmed by 3 bases and J by 4 bases, leaving 19 bases between them. Germline V gene sequence: CDR1 ENHRY, CDR2 SYGVKD. Here the CDR3 DNA reads TGTGCCATCAGTGACAATCTACCCAGGGGTGGAGGAAACACCATATATTTT. It codes for CAISDNLPRGGGNTIYF.

This chain joins TRBV5-1 and TRBJ1-1; perhaps TRBD1 as D (5 bases). In germline, CDR1 is SGHRS, CDR2 YFSETQ. With 3 bases removed from V and 1 base from J, the gap between germline ends came to 10 bases. This CDR3 comprises 14 residues. In DNA, the CDR3 is TGCGCCAGCAGCTACGACCAGGGGAACACTGAAGCTTTCTTT. Its translation: CASSYDQGNTEAFF.

V is TRBV28 and J is TRBJ2-4; D might be TRBD1 (5 bases). There are 14 residues in the CDR3. The V and J ends lost 3 bases and 3 bases respectively, with 9 bases between them. Looked up from germline, CDR1 is MDHEN and CDR2 is SYDVKM. The DNA of the CDR3 is TGTGCCAGCAGTTTTGGACACCTCAAAAACATTCAGTACTTC. This encodes CASSFGHLKNIQYF.

Comments on this clone: Different DNA sequences within this sample yield the same CDR3. V gene TRBV28 combines with J gene TRBJ2-7, with TRBD2 as a possible D gene (6 bases). Germline V lookup: CDR1 MDHEN, CDR2 SYDVKM. The CDR3 sequence is 12 residues long. Trimming cost V 5 bases and J 4 bases, with 9 bases left between them. CDR3 DNA: TGTGCCAGCAGTCTGGGGGGTTACGAGCAGTACTTC. Its translation is CASSLGGYEQYF.

The chain carries TRBV11-2 and TRBJ1-2, with D perhaps TRBD1 (5 bases). Trimming shortened V by 4 bases and J by 5 bases, and 5 bases separated the two germline ends. The CDR3 is 11 residues long. Germline V CDR1 and CDR2: SGHAT, FQNNGV. CDR3 nucleotide sequence: TGTGCCAGCAGCTCAGGGTATGGCTACACCTTC. It yields the protein CASSSGYGYTF.

This chain uses TRBV5-1 with TRBJ1-2; D unresolved. From germline, CDR1 is SGHRS and CDR2 YFSETQ. Trimming stripped 3 bases from V and 3 bases from J, with 18 bases between. This CDR3 is 16 amino acids long. CDR3 sequence: CASSSMGSITHYGYTF. Here the CDR3 DNA reads TGCGCCAGCAGCTCCATGGGGAGTATAACTCACTATGGCTACACCTTC.

V is TRBV7-2 and J is TRBJ2-1; D gene uncertain. Germline CDR1 reads SGHTA; CDR2 reads FQGNSA. CDR3 length equals 15 residues. Trimming pared 5 bases from V and 5 bases from J, leaving 16 bases between. CDR3 in DNA: TGTGCCAGCAGCCAAGGCGAAAGGAGACACAATGAGCAGTTCTTC. As protein: CASSQGERRHNEQFF.

The chain recombines TRBV5-1 with TRBJ2-1, with D perhaps TRBD1 or TRBD2 (5 bases each). This CDR3 comprises 16 residues. CDR1 and CDR2 (germline): SGHRS, YFSETQ. V lost 0 bases, J lost 5 bases, and 15 bases lay in between. CDR3 nucleotides: TGCGCCAGCAGCTTGGGGGGACCAGGCTCGAACAATGAGCAGTTCTTC. Amino acids: CASSLGGPGSNNEQFF. Supplemented by reference TRBV5-1 and TRBJ2-1, the full variable domain reads KAGVTQTPRYLIKTRGQQVTLSCSPISGHRSVSWYQQTPGQGLQFLFEYFSETQRNKGNFPGRFSGRQFSNSRSEMNVSTLELGDSALYLCASSLGGPGSNNEQFFGPGTRLTVL.

This clone was picked up one time. This chain uses TRBV28 with TRBJ2-4; 7 nucleotides align to TRBD1. The trim removed 5 bases at V and 8 bases at J, leaving 6 bases unmatched. CDR1 is MDHEN and CDR2 is SYDVKM in the germline V gene. The CDR3 contains 13 residues. The DNA for the CDR3 is TGTGCCAGCAGTCGCGGACAGGATTACATTCAGTACTTC. This gives the protein CASSRGQDYIQYF. Full variable domain (missing parts from reference TRBV28 and TRBJ2-4): DVKVTQSSRYLVKRTGEKVFLECVQDMDHENMFWYRQDPGLGLRLIYFSYDVKMKEKGDIPEGYSVSREKKERFSLILESASTNQTSMYLCASSRGQDYIQYFGAGTRLSVL.

The V and J genes are TRBV27 and TRBJ1-6; D ambiguous. Germline CDR1 reads MNHEY; CDR2 reads SMNVEV (reference sequence). V was clipped by 2 bases and J by 10 bases, with 9 bases between them. The CDR3 runs 13 residues. Written as DNA, the CDR3 is TGTGCCAGCAGTTTAGAAGCCCGCTCACCCCTCCACTTT. Translated: CASSLEARSPLHF.

The rearrangement links TRBV7-9 to TRBJ2-3; D remains ambiguous. Germline loops: CDR1 SEHNR, CDR2 FQNEAQ (reference sequence). This CDR3 is built from 11 residues. Trimming shortened V by 5 bases and J by 7 bases, and 7 bases separated the two germline ends. Here the CDR3 reads CASSDKNTQYF. The CDR3 coding sequence is TGTGCCAGCAGCGACAAGAATACGCAGTATTTT.

CDR3 DNA sequence: TGCGCCAGCAGCCAAGAAACCTCCTACGAGCAGTACTTC. This encodes CASSQETSYEQYF. The genes are TRBV4-1 and TRBJ2-7; D unresolved. V gave up 0 bases and J gave up 0 bases, with 3 bases separating them. This CDR3 has 13 residues. CDR1 is MGHRA, CDR2 YSYEKL, per germline.

The chain joins TRBV6-1 to TRBJ2-2; 7 bases are a match to TRBD1. CDR3 length: 15 residues. In germline, CDR1 is MNHNS, CDR2 SASEGT. Trimming at V came to 1 base and at J to 1 base, leaving 0 bases not matched to a gene. The CDR3 DNA reads TGTGCCAGCAGTGAAGACAGGGGGAACACCGGGGAGCTGTTTTTT. This translates into CASSEDRGNTGELFF.